These 21 T cell receptor beta chains share one sample of origin, sequenced in a study of T cell responses to AZD1222 COVID-19 vaccine. Generated by immunoSEQ multiplex PCR, the TCRdb table keeps only in-frame clones and is missing some. The table records 130,000 or so clones, approximately 91% of them present only once. The sample was peripheral blood, taken 28 days after the second AZD1222 dose. The receptor set was obtained from an adult who received the AZD1222 COVID-19 vaccine.

The chain joins TRBV19 to TRBJ2-3; TRBD2 aligns across 7 bases. The germline V gene has CDR1 LNHDA and CDR2 SQIVND (reference sequence). The CDR3 is 13 amino acids. Trimming at V came to 10 bases and at J to 3 bases, leaving 7 bases not matched to a gene. In nucleotides, the CDR3 is TGTGCCACGGAGGGAGGGCCTACAGATACGCAGTATTTT. Translation gives CATEGGPTDTQYF.

In this sample, this clone turned up once. The V gene is TRBV18, the J gene TRBJ2-7; D uncertain. Germline loops: CDR1 KGHSH, CDR2 LQKENI. Deletions cut 0 bases from V and 5 bases from J, with 11 bases between. This CDR3 has 14 residues. The CDR3 sequence is CASSPPGRWDEQYF. The CDR3 nucleotides read TGTGCCAGCTCACCACCGGGCCGGTGGGACGAGCAGTACTTC.

This chain links TRBV28 with TRBJ1-5; TRBD1 agrees at 7 bases. The CDR3 contains 14 residues. V lost 2 bases and J lost 5; bases outside the gene matches: 3. Looked up from germline, CDR1 is MDHEN and CDR2 is SYDVKM. The chain's CDR3 is CASSLVQGDQPQHF. CDR3 DNA sequence: TGTGCCAGCAGTTTAGTCCAGGGGGATCAGCCCCAGCATTTT.

The chain carries TRBV30 and TRBJ1-2; possibly TRBD1 for D (5 bases). Germline V CDR1 and CDR2: GTSNPN, SVGIG (reference sequence). This CDR3 has 13 residues. Trimming took 4 bases from V and 2 from J, leaving 11 bases between them. CDR3 DNA: TGTGCCTGGAATAGGGGAGGGAACTATGGCTACACCTTC. It translates to CAWNRGGNYGYTF.

This sequence joins TRBV3-1 (or the pseudogene TRBV3-2) and TRBJ1-5, with TRBD1 identical over 10 bases. J gave up 7 bases and V 3 bases, and 9 bases lay outside the gene matches. CDR1 is LGHDT, CDR2 YNNKEL, per germline (reference sequence). This CDR3 has 16 residues. This chain's CDR3 is CASSHGDRGIGQPQHF. CDR3 coding DNA: TGTGCCAGCAGCCATGGGGACAGGGGAATAGGGCAGCCCCAGCATTTT.

This clone was counted a single time. This chain connects TRBV18 to TRBJ2-2; 7 nucleotides line up with TRBD1. The CDR3 is 14 residues long. J lost 7 bases, V lost 4 bases, and 6 bases had no gene match. Germline assignment: CDR1 KGHSH and CDR2 LQKENI. CDR3 protein: CASSQGTELGELFF. Here the CDR3 DNA reads TGTGCCAGCTCACAGGGGACAGAACTCGGGGAGCTGTTTTTT.

The chain recombines TRBV3-1 (or the pseudogene TRBV3-2) with TRBJ2-1; tentatively, D is TRBD2 (5 bases). Germline assignment: CDR1 LGHDT and CDR2 YNNKEL (reference sequence). The CDR3 consists of 11 residues. V lost 4 bases and J 9 bases, leaving 7 bases between the germline ends. The CDR3 sequence is CASSLEGEQFF. CDR3 sequence (DNA): TGTGCCAGCAGCCTTGAGGGTGAGCAGTTCTTC.

The rearrangement joins TRBV3-1 (or the pseudogene TRBV3-2) to TRBJ1-6; D gene unclear. The CDR3 is 13 amino acids. Germline V gene sequence: CDR1 LGHDT, CDR2 YNNKEL (reference sequence). Trimming pared 1 base from V and 8 bases from J, leaving 6 bases between. CDR3 in amino acids: CASSQAADSPLHF. CDR3 sequence (DNA): TGTGCCAGCAGCCAAGCGGCGGATTCACCCCTCCACTTT.

The rearrangement joins TRBV5-1 to TRBJ1-6, with 12 bases lining up with TRBD1. The length of the CDR3 is 18 residues. With 0 bases clipped from V and 5 bases from J, the junction kept 6 bases outside the gene matches. Per germline, CDR1 SGHRS and CDR2 YFSETQ. In DNA, the CDR3 is TGCGCCAGCAGCTTGGTGGGACAGGGGGCGCGGGATAATTCACCCCTCCACTTT. Residues: CASSLVGQGARDNSPLHF.

The CDR3 reads CASSPDRGRYEQYF. CDR3 bases: TGTGCCAGCTCACCAGACAGGGGCCGATACGAGCAGTACTTC. V gene TRBV18 combines with J gene TRBJ2-7; 8 nucleotides match TRBD1. CDR1 and CDR2 from the germline V gene are KGHSH and LQKENI. The CDR3 is made up of 14 amino acids. After removal of 2 bases from V and 4 bases from J, the junction contained 4 bases not matched to a gene. Based on the CDR3 plus reference TRBV18 and TRBJ2-7, the full variable domain is NAGVMQNPRHLVRRRGQEARLRCSPMKGHSHVYWYRQLPEEGLKFMVYLQKENIIDESGMPKERFSAEFPKEGPSILRIQQVVRGDSAAYFCASSPDRGRYEQYFGPGTRLTVT.

DNA for the CDR3: TGTGCCAGCACCCCACGGGACAGGGGACGTGGCTCCTATGGCTACACCTTC. Amino acid sequence: CASTPRDRGRGSYGYTF. The chain recombines TRBV19 with TRBJ1-2; 10 bases map to TRBD1. Germline trimming cut 9 bases from V and 4 bases from J; bases unmatched to any gene: 17. Germline values: CDR1 LNHDA, CDR2 SQIVND (reference sequence). CDR3 length: 17 amino acids.

V is TRBV6-5 and J is TRBJ1-5; perhaps TRBD1 as D (5 bases). V lost 6 bases, J lost 4 bases, and 13 bases lay in between. This CDR3 spans 14 amino acids. Germline-derived CDR1 and CDR2 are MNHEY and SVGAGI. CDR3 nucleotides: TGTGCCAGCAGCTCCGGGACGGAAAATCAGCCCCAGCATTTT. Its translation: CASSSGTENQPQHF.

This clone was counted once. The chain recombines TRBV6-6 with TRBJ2-7; TRBD1 matches at 7 bases. V shed 6 bases, J shed 0 bases, and the junction held 5 bases outside the gene matches. Germline V gene lookup returns CDR1 MNHNY and CDR2 SVGAGI (reference sequence). The CDR3 contains 14 residues. CDR3 DNA sequence: TGTGCCAGCAGCCGGGACAGAAACTCCTACGAGCAGTACTTC. It encodes CASSRDRNSYEQYF.

This clone was counted a single time. The gene calls are TRBV24-1 and TRBJ1-6; no definite D call. Germline lookup yields CDR1 KGHDR and CDR2 SFDVKD. The CDR3 spans 17 residues. Between the trimmed V and J ends, which lost 4 bases and 0 bases, there was a span of 12 bases. The CDR3 reads CATSDRPKSSYNSPLHF. The CDR3 coding sequence is TGTGCCACCAGTGACAGGCCCAAGAGCTCCTATAATTCACCCCTCCACTTT.

V is TRBV5-1 and J is TRBJ1-5, with D tentatively TRBD1 (5 bases). The V end was cut by 0 bases, the J end by 5 bases, with 12 bases between. Germline CDR1 is SGHRS and CDR2 is YFSETQ. The CDR3 loop spans 15 amino acids. CDR3: CASSLAGRSDQPQHF. In DNA, the CDR3 is TGCGCCAGCAGCTTGGCGGGGCGGTCGGATCAGCCCCAGCATTTT.

The rearrangement links TRBV10-1 to TRBJ1-1; TRBD1 is a possible D gene (5 bases). Per germline, CDR1 WNHNN and CDR2 SYGVQD (reference sequence). This CDR3 is built from 14 residues. V was trimmed by 7 bases and J by 0 bases, leaving 12 bases between them. CDR3 amino acids: CASNNQGLNTEAFF. The CDR3 DNA sequence: TGCGCCAGCAACAATCAGGGCCTGAACACTGAAGCTTTCTTT.

This rearrangement joins TRBV29-1 to TRBJ1-4, with 7 bases matching TRBD1. Germline assignment: CDR1 SQVTM and CDR2 ANQGSEA. J lost 4 bases, V lost 0 bases, and 11 bases had no gene match. The CDR3 has 17 amino acids. CDR3 sequence (DNA): TGCAGCGTTGAAGAAGTCAAGGGCAGGGGGATTAATGAAAAACTGTTTTTT. Amino acid sequence: CSVEEVKGRGINEKLFF.

The chain is built from TRBV11-3 and TRBJ2-2; D may match TRBD1 or TRBD2 (5 bases each). Trimming cost V 1 base and J 1 base, with 7 bases left between them. CDR1 and CDR2 from the germline V gene are SGHNT and YENEEA. This CDR3 comprises 15 residues. The chain's CDR3 is CASSLGGENTGELFF. The CDR3 nucleotides read TGTGCCAGCAGCTTAGGAGGGGAGAACACCGGGGAGCTGTTTTTT.

This clone appeared a single time. The J gene is TRBJ2-1, the V gene TRBV9; 11 bases are a match to TRBD2. V was pared by 4 bases and J by 5 bases, with 11 bases of the junction left unmatched. Looked up from germline, CDR1 is SGDLS and CDR2 is YYNGEE. The CDR3 is 17 residues long. The CDR3 sequence: CASSFYSGTSGHNEQFF. CDR3 nucleotide sequence: TGTGCCAGCAGCTTTTACTCCGGGACTAGCGGACACAATGAGCAGTTCTTC. Drawing the rest from reference TRBV9 and TRBJ2-1, the complete variable domain is DSGVTQTPKHLITATGQRVTLRCSPRSGDLSVYWYQQSLDQGLQFLIQYYNGEERAKGNILERFSAQQFPDLHSELNLSSLELGDSALYFCASSFYSGTSGHNEQFFGPGTRLTVL.

The CDR3 here is CASSAGLAGGGTDTQYF. The CDR3 DNA reads TGTGCCAGCAGTGCCGGACTAGCGGGGGGGGGCACAGATACGCAGTATTTT. The chain combines TRBV6-1 with TRBJ2-3; the match to TRBD2 covers 15 bases. The CDR3 extends over 17 amino acids. The germline gives CDR1 MNHNS, CDR2 SASEGT. V shed 4 bases, J shed 1 base, and the junction held 3 bases outside the gene matches.

The sample holds one count of this clone. The chain combines TRBV27 with TRBJ2-7; D may be TRBD1 or TRBD2 (6 bases each). Germline V CDR1 and CDR2: MNHEY, SMNVEV (reference sequence). The CDR3 spans 14 residues. Trimming cost V 5 bases and J 3 bases, with 14 bases left between them. The chain's CDR3 is CASSGGTSHYEQYF. CDR3 nucleotide sequence: TGTGCCAGCAGTGGAGGGACATCCCACTACGAGCAGTACTTC.